The following is a T cell receptor (beta chain) sequence with its context. Authors' analysis steps: The assay estimated nucleated cells by amplifying reference gene primers. Sequencing used immunoSEQ multiplex PCR; TCRdb keeps in-frame clones, though not all of them. V and J calls and clone size follow that table, whereas D and trimming were derived from the DNA. The sample includes 200,000 to 250,000 clones, roughly 78% of them seen just once. This entry comes from a study of blood T cell repertoires in COVID-19. About the study: Sample material is recorded as cDNA or gDNA derived from T cells, B-cell-depleted T cells, or PBMCs.

V was clipped by 11 bases and J by 4 bases, with 20 bases between them. CDR1 and CDR2 (germline): LNHDA, SQIVND (reference sequence). The CDR3 runs 15 residues. The chain joins TRBV19 to TRBJ2-2, with D perhaps matching TRBD1 (6 bases). Sequenced material: peripheral blood. This clonotype was obtained from a woman in her thirties or forties with acute or convalescent COVID-19. This chain's CDR3 is CASLPRGNGTGELFF. CDR3 nucleotides: TGTGCCTCCTTACCCAGGGGAAACGGCACCGGGGAGCTGTTTTTT.